These 29 T cell receptor beta chains were sequenced from one sample in a study of control samples from healthy donors and cancer patients. Sequencing was performed with immunoSEQ multiplex PCR; in TCRdb, only in-frame clones are kept and a portion is missing. The sample includes 120,000 or so clones, approximately 90% of them seen just once. Sequenced material: blood. Receptor source: a man aged 18 to 35 in good health.

The CDR3 here is CASSHTETGELFF. CDR3 DNA sequence: TGTGCCAGCAGCCATACGGAAACCGGGGAGCTGTTTTTT. The genes are TRBV2 and TRBJ2-2, with D unresolved. CDR1 and CDR2 from the germline V gene are SNHLY and FYNNEI. This CDR3 has 13 residues. Between the trimmed V and J ends, which lost 6 bases and 5 bases, there was a span of 10 bases.

The chain employs TRBV5-1 and TRBJ1-2; possible D gene TRBD1, 6 bases. V was clipped by 0 bases and J by 7 bases, with 13 bases between them. CDR1 and CDR2 (germline): SGHRS, YFSETQ. The CDR3 consists of 14 residues. This CDR3 is CASSLDRGTTGYTF. As DNA, the CDR3 is TGCGCCAGCAGCTTGGATCGGGGGACAACTGGCTACACCTTC.

The V gene is TRBV5-5, the J gene TRBJ2-3; TRBD2 agrees at 10 bases. The V gene's germline CDR1 is SGHKS and CDR2 YYEKEE (reference sequence). This CDR3 comprises 15 residues. The V gene end was trimmed by 1 base and the J gene end by 7 bases; junction bases not matched to a gene: 6. The CDR3 region is CASSLLAGEWNTQYF. CDR3 bases: TGTGCCAGCAGCTTGCTAGCGGGGGAGTGGAATACGCAGTATTTT.

J is TRBJ1-5 and V is TRBV6-6; possibly TRBD1 for D (6 bases). The V gene's germline CDR1 is MNHNY and CDR2 SVGAGI (reference sequence). CDR3 size: 15 residues. Trimming stripped 2 bases from V and 2 bases from J, with 10 bases between. The CDR3 is CASSYGTPRNQPQHF. The DNA for the CDR3 is TGTGCCAGCAGTTACGGGACACCCCGCAATCAGCCCCAGCATTTT.

This chain links TRBV6-5 with TRBJ2-3; TRBD2 matches 11 bases. Germline V gene sequence: CDR1 MNHEY, CDR2 SVGAGI. This CDR3 contains 15 residues. Trimming removed 9 bases from V and 1 base from J; junction bases left unmatched: 6. The DNA of the CDR3 is TGTGCCAGTACGCTAGCGGGGGGCCGCACAGATACGCAGTATTTT. It encodes CASTLAGGRTDTQYF.

The chain joins TRBV10-3 to TRBJ2-5; the D is unclear. Trimming took 0 bases from V and 4 from J, leaving 12 bases between them. The V gene's germline CDR1 is ENHRY and CDR2 SYGVKD. The CDR3 covers 15 residues. The CDR3 loop is CAISESAAERETQYF. In nucleotides, the CDR3 is TGTGCCATCAGTGAGTCTGCGGCCGAGAGAGAGACCCAGTACTTC.

This sequence joins TRBV20-1 and TRBJ2-2; tentatively, D is TRBD2 (6 bases). The CDR3 is 14 residues long. The germline V gene encodes CDR1 DFQATT and CDR2 SNEGSKA (reference sequence). The germline V and J ends were trimmed by 3 bases and 5 bases, with 13 bases remaining between them. The CDR3: CSASRAGRTGELFF. The DNA of the CDR3 is TGCAGTGCTAGTAGGGCAGGGAGGACCGGGGAGCTGTTTTTT.

A single count supports this clone. The V call is TRBV15, the J call TRBJ1-6, with no clear D. The CDR3 loop spans 13 amino acids. The germline gives CDR1 LNHNV, CDR2 YYDKDF (reference sequence). CDR3 protein: CAIQASYNSPLHF. In DNA, the CDR3 is TGTGCTATCCAGGCTTCCTATAATTCACCCCTCCACTTT.

The gene calls are TRBV7-3 and TRBJ1-3, with TRBD1 as a possible D gene (5 bases). V lost 1 base and J lost 0, with 7 bases in between. Germline V gene lookup returns CDR1 SGHTA and CDR2 FQGTGA. This CDR3 region has 15 residues. The DNA for the CDR3 is TGTGCCAGCAGCTTAAGTGGGGCCTCTGGAAACACCATATATTTT. Translation: CASSLSGASGNTIYF.

This sequence joins TRBV7-9 and TRBJ2-1; TRBD2 aligns across 10 bases. CDR1 SEHNR and CDR2 FQNEAQ come from the germline V gene (reference sequence). CDR3 length equals 19 residues. V shed 5 bases and J 3 bases; nucleotides not matched to a gene: 16. CDR3 DNA sequence: TGTGCCAGCAGCGTGCCCTTAGCGGGGGGACTCTCTGGCTACAATGAGCAGTTCTTC. Protein: CASSVPLAGGLSGYNEQFF.

V usage is TRBV6-6 and J usage is TRBJ1-2; 11 bases line up with TRBD1. The CDR3 runs 15 residues. From germline, CDR1 is MNHNY and CDR2 SVGAGI (reference sequence). Unmatched junction bases numbered 1, after V lost 2 bases and J lost 2 bases. The CDR3 DNA is TGTGCCAGCAGTTACGGACAGGGGGCGAACTATGGCTACACCTTC. It translates to CASSYGQGANYGYTF.

This chain joins TRBV5-5 and TRBJ1-1, with D perhaps matching TRBD1 (5 bases). Germline CDR1 and CDR2: SGHKS and YYEKEE (reference sequence). The CDR3 has 14 residues. Trimming removed 0 bases at V and 5 bases at J, with 11 bases between. The CDR3 DNA reads TGTGCCAGCAGCTTGGAGAGGGGAGGTACTGAAGCTTTCTTT. Residues: CASSLERGGTEAFF.

This rearrangement joins TRBV27 to TRBJ1-5; tentative D call: TRBD1 (6 bases). The CDR3 loop spans 14 amino acids. The V end lost 5 bases, the J end lost 4 bases, and 12 bases lay between the germline ends. Germline CDR1 reads MNHEY; CDR2 reads SMNVEV (reference sequence). CDR3 coding DNA: TGTGCCAGCAGTCAGGACAGCCTTAATCAGCCCCAGCATTTT. This encodes CASSQDSLNQPQHF.

The CDR3 nucleotides read TGTGCCAGCAGCCCCAGGCTAGATTCTACCAACTATGGCTACACCTTC. This gives the protein CASSPRLDSTNYGYTF. The rearrangement uses TRBV9 and TRBJ1-2; D gene unclear. Germline-derived CDR1 and CDR2 are SGDLS and YYNGEE. There are 16 residues in the CDR3. V lost 4 bases, J lost 2 bases, and 18 bases lay in between.

This rearrangement joins TRBV12-5 to TRBJ1-3; D may be TRBD1 (5 bases). The V gene lost 0 bases and the J gene lost 0 bases, with 15 bases spanning the gap. The CDR3 is 18 residues long. In germline, CDR1 is LGHNT, CDR2 FRNRAP. Here the CDR3 DNA reads TGTGCTAGTGGTTTGGTCCCCAGGGCCGGCCCCTCTGGAAACACCATATATTTT. Amino acid sequence: CASGLVPRAGPSGNTIYF.

This clone was seen just once. The chain employs TRBV18 and TRBJ2-5, with D maybe TRBD2 (5 bases). Trimming shortened V by 3 bases and J by 6 bases, and 8 bases separated the two germline ends. This CDR3 contains 12 residues. Germline V gives CDR1 KGHSH, CDR2 LQKENI. This CDR3 reads CASSPEVKTQYF. As DNA, the CDR3 is TGTGCCAGCTCACCGGAGGTTAAGACCCAGTACTTC.

This sequence joins TRBV12-3 or TRBV12-4 and TRBJ1-1; D not resolved. V was shortened by 7 bases and J by 1 base, with 10 bases between the two germline ends. The length of the CDR3 is 13 residues. In DNA form, the CDR3 reads TGTGCCAGCATCCCTCGGGAGAACACTGAAGCTTTCTTT. It codes for CASIPRENTEAFF.

A note on this clone: Germline and junction disagree at one end, which may indicate a read error. Other DNA sequences in this specimen translate into the identical CDR3. The chain carries TRBV6-2 or TRBV6-3 and TRBJ2-1, with D unclear. Per germline, CDR1 MNHEY and CDR2 SVGEGT. CDR3 length equals 15 residues. In nucleotides, the CDR3 is TGCGCCAGCAGTTACGATGCTGGCTCCTACAATGAGCAGTTCTTC. Translated, it gives CASSYDAGSYNEQFF.

The chain links TRBV3-1 (or the pseudogene TRBV3-2) to TRBJ1-4; a weak D match, TRBD1 (6 bases). This CDR3 spans 15 amino acids. Trimming cost V 5 bases and J 8 bases, with 18 bases left between them. The germline gives CDR1 LGHDT, CDR2 YNNKEL (reference sequence). The CDR3 loop reads CASSNRDIGGEKLFF. The CDR3 bases are TGTGCCAGCAGCAACCGGGACATAGGTGGGGAAAAACTGTTTTTT.

This rearrangement joins TRBV11-2 to TRBJ2-7; 10 bases line up with TRBD1. CDR3 length: 15 amino acids. With V trimmed by 5 bases and J by 1 base, 5 bases remained unmatched. Germline CDR1 and CDR2: SGHAT and FQNNGV. The CDR3 here is CASSLRTGGSYEQYF. Here the CDR3 DNA reads TGTGCCAGCAGCCTTAGGACAGGGGGGTCCTACGAGCAGTACTTC.

V is TRBV19 and J is TRBJ1-1; 7 nucleotides align to TRBD1. Germline CDR1 LNHDA, CDR2 SQIVND (reference sequence). This CDR3 spans 15 amino acids. The V and J ends lost 3 bases and 0 bases, in that order; junction bases with no gene match: 4. CDR3 residues: CASSIWDSLNTEAFF. The CDR3 region has the DNA TGTGCCAGTAGTATTTGGGACAGCTTGAACACTGAAGCTTTCTTT.

V gene TRBV7-9 combines with J gene TRBJ2-3, with D possibly matching TRBD2 (5 bases). The ends were cut back, 2 bases at V and 1 base at J, with 10 bases in the middle. CDR1 and CDR2 from the germline V gene are SEHNR and FQNEAQ (reference sequence). The CDR3 sequence is 15 residues long. The CDR3 DNA sequence: TGTGCCAGCAGCTTACTGCGGGCCCGCACAGATACGCAGTATTTT. This sequence encodes CASSLLRARTDTQYF. Full variable domain (outside the CDR3, taken from reference TRBV7-9 and TRBJ2-3): DTGVSQNPRHKITKRGQNVTFRCDPISEHNRLYWYRQTLGQGPEFLTYFQNEAQLEKSRLLSDRFSAERPKGSFSTLEIQRTEQGDSAMYLCASSLLRARTDTQYFGPGTRLTVL.

The chain recombines TRBV4-1 with TRBJ2-7; D perhaps matches TRBD2 (6 bases). Germline V gene data show CDR1 as MGHRA and CDR2 as YSYEKL. V lost 1 base and J lost 6, with 19 bases in between. There are 16 residues in the CDR3. The CDR3 reads CASSQVFQGGDPEQYF. CDR3 in DNA: TGCGCCAGCAGCCAAGTCTTCCAGGGAGGCGATCCCGAGCAGTACTTC.

V is TRBV3-1 (or the pseudogene TRBV3-2) and J is TRBJ1-4, with D uncertain. Trimming removed 4 bases from V and 8 bases from J, with 8 bases in between. Germline loops: CDR1 LGHDT, CDR2 YNNKEL (reference sequence). The CDR3 extends over 12 amino acids. The CDR3 DNA sequence: TGTGCCAGCAGCCCCCGTTCAGAAAAACTGTTTTTT. Translation: CASSPRSEKLFF.

The chain couples TRBV5-4 to TRBJ1-2; weak D call: TRBD1 (5 bases). V dropped 4 bases and J dropped 4 bases, with 14 bases sitting between them. In germline, CDR1 is SGHNT, CDR2 YYREEE (reference sequence). The CDR3 is made up of 14 amino acids. Here the CDR3 reads CASSQARDLYGYTF. As DNA, the CDR3 is TGTGCCAGCAGCCAAGCCCGGGACCTCTATGGCTACACCTTC. Using reference TRBV5-4 and TRBJ1-2 for the parts outside the CDR3, the full variable domain is ETGVTQSPTHLIKTRGQQVTLRCSSQSGHNTVSWYQQALGQGPQFIFQYYREEENGRGNFPPRFSGLQFPNYSSELNVNALELDDSALYLCASSQARDLYGYTFGSGTRLTVV.

The J gene is TRBJ1-3, the V gene TRBV4-1; 8 bases match TRBD1. There are 14 residues in the CDR3. CDR1 is MGHRA, CDR2 YSYEKL, per germline. Trimming cost V 4 bases and J 3 bases; bases outside gene matches: 2. CDR3 residues: CASSPTGDGNTIYF. The CDR3 DNA is TGCGCCAGCAGCCCGACAGGGGATGGAAACACCATATATTTT.

The chain links TRBV3-1 (or the pseudogene TRBV3-2) to TRBJ1-6; D gene ambiguous. Germline V lookup: CDR1 LGHDT, CDR2 YNNKEL (reference sequence). V lost 0 bases and J 2 bases, leaving 11 bases between the germline ends. The CDR3 is 17 residues long. The CDR3 DNA follows: TGTGCCAGCAGCCAAGAGAGGCAGACTACCTATAATTCACCCCTCCACTTT. This translates into CASSQERQTTYNSPLHF.

This chain joins TRBV11-2 and TRBJ2-7; 7 bases align to TRBD1. The ends lost 5 bases at V and 0 bases at J; junction bases unmatched: 7. This CDR3 has 15 amino acids. Germline V CDR1 and CDR2: SGHAT, FQNNGV. In nucleotides, the CDR3 is TGTGCCAGCAGCCGGGACAGACTCCTCTCCTACGAGCAGTACTTC. Its protein product is CASSRDRLLSYEQYF.

The rearrangement links TRBV7-3 to TRBJ1-3; a possible D gene is TRBD1 (5 bases). The ends were cut back, 5 bases at V and 0 bases at J, with 8 bases in the middle. CDR3 length equals 14 residues. Germline-derived CDR1 and CDR2 are SGHTA and FQGTGA. CDR3 residues: CASSPDISGNTIYF. CDR3 coding DNA: TGTGCCAGCAGCCCGGACATCTCTGGAAACACCATATATTTT. The whole variable domain, filled in from reference TRBV7-3 and TRBJ1-3, reads GAGVSQTPSNKVTEKGKYVELRCDPISGHTALYWYRQSLGQGPEFLIYFQGTGAADDSGLPNDRFFAVRPEGSVSTLKIQRTERGDSAVYLCASSPDISGNTIYFGEGSWLTVV.